These 27 T cell receptor beta chains originate from one sample sequenced in a study of metastatic and nonmetastatic thyroid tumors. TCRdb reanalyzed the PCR reads via MiXCR. This sample has 32,000 or so clones, with 15% to 20% found just once. Ahead of thyroid surgery, no patient had received treatment of any kind. Sequenced material: blood. These receptors were collected from a male donor with papillary thyroid cancer or a benign thyroid nodule (not recorded which). Some clones in this sample may be carry-over from other donors' samples.

In its sample, this clone was seen many times. The chain employs TRBV30 and TRBJ2-5, with 9 bases fitting TRBD1. CDR1 is GTSNPN and CDR2 is SVGIG in the germline V gene (reference sequence). This CDR3 region has 15 residues. Trimming cost V 6 bases and J 4 bases; bases outside gene matches: 12. Here the CDR3 DNA reads TGTGCCTGCAATCCCACAGGGGGCCGGTTAGAGACCCAGTACTTC. This sequence encodes CACNPTGGRLETQYF.

This clone was counted at least ten times. The chain combines TRBV14 with TRBJ1-1; TRBD1 might be the D (6 bases). The CDR3 spans 17 residues. CDR1 and CDR2 from the germline V gene are SGHDN and FVKESK. The V end was cut by 2 bases, the J end by 0 bases, with 16 bases between. CDR3 DNA: TGTGCCAGCAGCCAATTCGCGACAGGAAAAGTGAACACTGAAGCTTTCTTT. As protein: CASSQFATGKVNTEAFF.

A few counts support this clone. The rearrangement uses TRBV12-3 or TRBV12-4 and TRBJ2-2, with TRBD2 as a possible D gene (5 bases). V was shortened by 2 bases and J by 5 bases, with 12 bases between the two germline ends. The CDR3 has 15 residues. DNA for the CDR3: TGTGCCAGCAGTTTATTGGGGAGTATTACCGGGGAGCTGTTTTTT. Protein sequence: CASSLLGSITGELFF.

Worth noting for this clone: The junction differs from germline at one of its ends, possibly a read error. V and J are TRBV9 and TRBJ1-2; no reliable D call. Germline lookup yields CDR1 SGDLS and CDR2 YYNGEE. The length of the CDR3 is 14 residues. This CDR3 is CASSDSAEYYDYTF. CDR3 in DNA: TGTGCCAGCAGCGACAGCGCGGAATACTATGACTACACCTTC.

To note about this clone: The junction does not match germline at one end; this may be a read error. The V call is TRBV7-6, the J call TRBJ2-7; D ambiguous. Germline CDR1 reads SGHVS; CDR2 reads FNYEAQ. The length of the CDR3 is 14 residues. In DNA form, the CDR3 reads TGTGCCGGTAGGAGACGGGCAGTCTCCTACGATCAGTACTTC. Translating gives CAGRRRAVSYDQYF.

About this clone itself: The CDR3 carries no conserved terminal phenylalanine or tryptophan, so it likely arises from a read error. The rearrangement links TRBV20-1 to TRBJ1-2, with D tentatively TRBD1 (6 bases). V lost 5 bases and J 1 base, leaving 23 bases between the germline ends. Looked up from germline, CDR1 is DFQATT and CDR2 is SNEGSKA (reference sequence). CDR3 length: 17 residues. CDR3 DNA: TGCAGTGCTCCAAGGGGGGCTAGCTCAAATCATAACTATGGCTACACCTGC. Translating gives CSAPRGASSNHNYGYTC.

This clone was recorded at least ten times. The chain has TRBV28 and TRBJ2-3; D not resolved. V lost 2 bases and J 1 base, leaving 10 bases between the germline ends. This CDR3 is built from 15 residues. CDR1 is MDHEN, CDR2 SYDVKM, per germline. The CDR3 bases are TGTGCCAGCAGTTTACTACTCAAACGCACAGATACGCAGTATTTT. It encodes CASSLLLKRTDTQYF.

Ten or more counts support this clone. This chain uses TRBV5-8 with TRBJ2-1; D is tentatively TRBD1 or TRBD2 (6 bases each). The CDR3 runs to 15 residues. From germline, CDR1 is SGHTS and CDR2 YDEGEE. The V gene lost 5 bases and the J gene lost 4 bases, with 16 bases spanning the gap. CDR3 region: CASRPRGLPYNEQFF. CDR3 DNA: TGTGCCAGCAGGCCCCGGGGGCTACCTTACAATGAGCAGTTCTTC.

This clone was picked up many times. This chain links TRBV28 with TRBJ2-7, with 9 nucleotides matching TRBD2. This CDR3 is 16 amino acids long. The ends lost 4 bases at V and 2 bases at J; junction bases unmatched: 9. The germline V gene encodes CDR1 MDHEN and CDR2 SYDVKM. The CDR3 nucleotides read TGTGCCAGCAGTTATCCTATAGCGGGAGCGACCTACGAGCAGTACTTC. The encoded protein is CASSYPIAGATYEQYF.

At least ten counts were recorded for this clone. The rearrangement joins TRBV12-3 or TRBV12-4 to TRBJ2-3, with D maybe TRBD2 (6 bases). This CDR3 region has 14 residues. V lost 4 bases and J 4 bases, leaving 12 bases between the germline ends. CDR3 residues: CASSYPEGPDTQYF. The CDR3, as DNA: TGTGCCAGCAGTTATCCGGAGGGCCCAGATACGCAGTATTTT.

This clone was counted many times. The V and J genes are TRBV7-8 and TRBJ2-6; D is unclear. Trimming cost V 3 bases and J 0 bases, with 9 bases left between them. The CDR3 length is 16 residues. Germline lookup yields CDR1 SGHVS and CDR2 FQNEAQ. CDR3 sequence: CASSFRTLSGANVLTF. In nucleotides, the CDR3 is TGTGCCAGCAGCTTCAGGACCCTCTCTGGGGCCAACGTCCTGACTTTC.

This clone has ten or more counts. The J gene is TRBJ1-4, the V gene TRBV7-2; 8 bases agree with TRBD1. V dropped 4 bases and J dropped 6; count of bases not matched to a gene: 10. The CDR3 runs to 16 residues. Germline V gives CDR1 SGHTA, CDR2 FQGNSA. The DNA for the CDR3 is TGTGCCAGCAGCTCTCAAACCGGGACAGGATATGAAAAACTGTTTTTT. Translation: CASSSQTGTGYEKLFF. The complete variable domain, with remaining parts taken from reference TRBV7-2 and TRBJ1-4, reads GAGVSQSPSNKVTEKGKDVELRCDPISGHTALYWYRQSLGQGLEFLIYFQGNSAPDKSGLPSDRFSAERTGGSVSTLTIQRTQQEDSAVYLCASSSQTGTGYEKLFFGSGTQLSVL.

This chain uses TRBV7-2 with TRBJ2-7; 7 nucleotides align to TRBD2. CDR1 is SGHTA and CDR2 is FQGNSA in the germline V gene. The CDR3 length is 12 residues. The J segment lost 7 bases and the V segment lost 5 bases, leaving 5 bases of the junction unmatched. The CDR3 sequence: CASSPLAREQYF. Written as DNA, the CDR3 is TGTGCCAGCAGCCCACTAGCGAGGGAGCAGTACTTC.

This clone is categorized as medium-sized (0.01 to 0.1%). The genes are TRBV4-1 and TRBJ1-2; 8 bases line up with TRBD1. The V segment lost 2 bases and the J segment 3 bases; nucleotides outside the gene matches: 8. Germline V gene sequence: CDR1 MGHRA, CDR2 YSYEKL. The CDR3 contains 16 residues. The CDR3 region has the DNA TGCGCCAGCAGCCAAAATACCGGGACAGGCTACTATGGCTACACCTTC. It encodes CASSQNTGTGYYGYTF.

This clone was detected many times. V is TRBV11-2 and J is TRBJ2-7, with 8 positions matching TRBD2. Germline CDR1 SGHAT, CDR2 FQNNGV. The V and J ends lost 3 bases and 2 bases, in that order; junction bases with no gene match: 3. The CDR3 is 14 residues long. The CDR3 DNA reads TGTGCCAGCAGCTTTAGCGGGGAAGCCTACGAGCAGTACTTC. It specifies CASSFSGEAYEQYF.

This clone was observed a few times. The chain couples TRBV28 to TRBJ1-2; no definite D call. CDR3 size: 12 residues. CDR1 and CDR2 (germline): MDHEN, SYDVKM. CDR3 protein: CARSFSGASYTF. CDR3 nucleotides: TGTGCAAGAAGTTTCTCGGGAGCCAGCTACACCTTC.

This clone was counted ten times or more. The DNA for the CDR3 is TGTGCCAGCAGGCCTCCGGGACTAGTATTGGATACGCAGTATTTT. Encoded protein: CASRPPGLVLDTQYF. The chain combines TRBV28 with TRBJ2-3; 8 positions agree with TRBD2. Unmatched junction bases numbered 11, after V lost 6 bases and J lost 6 bases. CDR3 size: 15 residues. Germline lookup yields CDR1 MDHEN and CDR2 SYDVKM. Variable domain in full (rest from reference TRBV28 and TRBJ2-3): DVKVTQSSRYLVKRTGEKVFLECVQDMDHENMFWYRQDPGLGLRLIYFSYDVKMKEKGDIPEGYSVSREKKERFSLILESASTNQTSMYLCASRPPGLVLDTQYFGPGTRLTVL.

The CDR3 is CSARGERNEQYF. The CDR3 bases are TGCAGTGCTAGGGGTGAAAGAAACGAGCAGTACTTC. V is TRBV20-1 and J is TRBJ2-7; no clear D gene. V was shortened by 3 bases and J by 5 bases, with 11 bases between the two germline ends. CDR1 and CDR2 (germline): DFQATT, SNEGSKA (reference sequence). The CDR3 is 12 amino acids.

This clone has a handful of counts. V gene TRBV6-2 or TRBV6-3 combines with J gene TRBJ1-2; D is possibly TRBD1 (5 bases). This CDR3 has 14 amino acids. V lost 3 bases and J lost 4, with 12 bases in between. From germline, CDR1 is MNHEY and CDR2 SVGEGT. In DNA form, the CDR3 reads TGTGCCAGCAGTTATTCGGGACCGGCCTATGGCTACACCTTC. This gives the protein CASSYSGPAYGYTF.

There are many counts of this clone. The J gene is TRBJ2-5, the V gene TRBV28; D is possibly TRBD1 (6 bases). The germline V gene has CDR1 MDHEN and CDR2 SYDVKM. Trimming left V 8 bases short and J 5 bases short, with 18 bases between. This CDR3 spans 14 amino acids. Here the CDR3 reads CASSTDRTFETQYF. CDR3 nucleotides: TGTGCCAGCTCGACCGACAGGACCTTCGAGACCCAGTACTTC.

The CDR3 DNA reads as TGTTCCATCAGTGAGGGAGGGTCGAATCAGCCCCAGCATTTT. It codes for CSISEGGSNQPQHF. V and J are TRBV25-1 and TRBJ1-5; no clear D gene. The germline gives CDR1 MGHDK, CDR2 SYGVNS. This CDR3 is 14 amino acids long.

This clone was detected many times. The chain has TRBV9 and TRBJ1-2; tentatively, D is TRBD1 (5 bases). The CDR3 is made up of 13 amino acids. Germline CDR1 and CDR2: SGDLS and YYNGEE. Trimming took 3 bases from V and 4 from J, leaving 10 bases between them. This chain's CDR3 is CASSDGQGYGYTF. CDR3 nucleotide sequence: TGTGCCAGCAGCGATGGGCAGGGCTATGGCTACACCTTC.

This sequence joins TRBV20-1 and TRBJ1-5; D is perhaps TRBD1 (5 bases). This CDR3 contains 13 residues. V was pared by 8 bases and J by 2 bases, with 13 bases between. The germline CDR1 and CDR2 sequences are DFQATT and SNEGSKA (reference sequence). Here the CDR3 reads CSLWGVRNQPQHF. The CDR3 DNA reads as TGCAGTCTGTGGGGGGTTCGCAATCAGCCCCAGCATTTT.

This clone was observed many times. The V call is TRBV6-1, the J call TRBJ2-4; 8 bases agree with TRBD2. V was pared by 4 bases and J by 6 bases, with 11 bases of the junction left unmatched. The CDR3 is 16 residues long. Germline assignment: CDR1 MNHNS and CDR2 SASEGT. Written as DNA, the CDR3 is TGTGCCAGCAGTGGATCTCAGGCAGCGGGGGCAAACATTCAGTACTTC. Translation: CASSGSQAAGANIQYF.

The rearrangement links TRBV6-1 to TRBJ1-5, with 8 nucleotides matching TRBD1. The CDR3 has 15 amino acids. Germline V gene sequence: CDR1 MNHNS, CDR2 SASEGT. V lost 4 bases, J lost 1 base, and 3 bases stayed unmatched. The CDR3 region is CASSGQGLSNQPQHF. CDR3 nucleotide sequence: TGTGCCAGCAGTGGACAGGGGTTAAGCAATCAGCCCCAGCATTTT.

This clone was detected ten times or more. The chain combines TRBV9 with TRBJ2-1; TRBD1 aligns across 10 bases. V was pared by 4 bases and J by 6 bases, with 16 bases of the junction left unmatched. The CDR3 extends over 18 amino acids. Looked up from germline, CDR1 is SGDLS and CDR2 is YYNGEE. The CDR3 DNA reads as TGTGCCAGCAGCCCCCTAGGGAGGGGACAGGGGACTTCCAATGAGCAGTTCTTC. Translation: CASSPLGRGQGTSNEQFF.

This clone was recorded at least ten times. The chain couples TRBV12-3 or TRBV12-4 to TRBJ2-3, with TRBD2 identical over 10 bases. V was pared by 0 bases and J by 3 bases, with 6 bases of the junction left unmatched. The CDR3 extends over 17 amino acids. The CDR3 reads CASSLALASGSTDTQYF. The CDR3 DNA reads as TGTGCCAGCAGTTTAGCTCTCGCTAGCGGGAGTACAGATACGCAGTATTTT.